The present TCR beta chain was sequenced within a study of blood T cell repertoires in COVID-19. Whole-study context: Material from acute and convalescent COVID-19 was sourced from the United States, Italy and Spain. PBMCs, B-cell-depleted T cells, or T cells were the source of the cDNA or gDNA that made up the material.

Per the original methods: Estimated nucleated cell counts came from reference gene primer amplification. Method: immunoSEQ multiplex PCR; TCRdb's copy keeps in-frame clones and lacks some. V, J and clone size are taken as reported in that table, and D and trimming were inferred from the DNA itself. This table holds 75,000 to 95,000 clones, approximately 91% found once. The CDR3 has 15 residues. The germline V gene encodes CDR1 SGHRS and CDR2 YFSETQ. The V end lost 3 bases, the J end lost 2 bases, and 14 bases lay between the germline ends. The chain has TRBV5-1 and TRBJ1-1; a possible D gene is TRBD1 (6 bases). This receptor was taken from a man aged 55 to 70 with acute or convalescent COVID-19. Sequencing was performed on peripheral blood. CDR3 loop: CASSYGQGFNTEAFF. The CDR3 coding sequence is TGCGCCAGCAGCTACGGGCAGGGGTTTAACACTGAAGCTTTCTTT.